Each of the 27 T cell receptor beta chains below was sequenced from the same sample in a study of blood T cell repertoires in COVID-19. The repertoire was sequenced with immunoSEQ multiplex PCR; TCRdb's copy has only in-frame clones and lacks some. The sample records about 54,000 clones, 85% to 90% being singletons. The source material was peripheral blood. Receptors were obtained from a man aged 55 to 70 with active COVID-19.

The chain uses TRBV19 and TRBJ2-7, with TRBD2 identical over 11 bases. Unmatched junction bases numbered 10, after V lost 3 bases and J lost 3 bases. Germline CDR1 LNHDA, CDR2 SQIVND (reference sequence). The CDR3 loop spans 17 amino acids. CDR3 residues: CASSMYPSTSGDYEQYF. DNA for the CDR3: TGTGCCAGTAGTATGTACCCCTCGACTAGCGGGGACTACGAGCAGTACTTC.

This sequence joins TRBV5-6 and TRBJ2-7; possibly TRBD1 for D (6 bases). CDR1 and CDR2 (germline): SGHDT, YYEEEE. The CDR3 has 15 amino acids. The germline V and J ends were trimmed by 2 bases and 2 bases, with 14 bases remaining between them. The CDR3 loop is CASSFVARGAYEQYF. The CDR3 nucleotides read TGTGCCAGCAGCTTTGTGGCCAGGGGAGCCTACGAGCAGTACTTC.

The rearrangement joins TRBV27 to TRBJ1-2; a weak D match, TRBD1 (5 bases). Trimming left V 4 bases short and J 0 bases short, with 12 bases between. The germline V gene encodes CDR1 MNHEY and CDR2 SMNVEV (reference sequence). This CDR3 region has 15 residues. CDR3 protein: CASSSPLRANYGYTF. Here the CDR3 DNA reads TGTGCCAGCAGTTCGCCACTCAGGGCTAACTATGGCTACACCTTC.

The chain uses TRBV2 and TRBJ1-2, with D tentatively TRBD1 (5 bases). Trimming shortened V by 5 bases and J by 4 bases, and 8 bases separated the two germline ends. This CDR3 is built from 12 residues. Germline V gene data show CDR1 as SNHLY and CDR2 as FYNNEI. CDR3 in amino acids: CASSTGFYGYTF. The CDR3 bases are TGTGCCAGCAGTACAGGTTTCTATGGCTACACCTTC.

The V and J genes are TRBV13 and TRBJ2-1; 11 bases match TRBD2. V dropped 5 bases and J dropped 5; count of bases not matched to a gene: 5. CDR1 and CDR2 from the germline V gene are PRHDT and FYEKMQ (reference sequence). The CDR3 runs to 15 residues. The CDR3 loop reads CASSVTSGMDNEQFF. DNA of the CDR3: TGTGCCAGCAGCGTGACTAGCGGGATGGACAATGAGCAGTTCTTC.

CDR3 in amino acids: CASSLAEGEAFF. The CDR3 region has the DNA TGTGCCAGCAGCTTAGCCGAGGGTGAAGCTTTCTTT. The chain uses TRBV11-2 and TRBJ1-1; no definite D call. Germline V gives CDR1 SGHAT, CDR2 FQNNGV. With 1 base removed from V and 7 bases from J, the gap between germline ends came to 7 bases. This CDR3 contains 12 residues.

The chain is built from TRBV29-1 and TRBJ1-1; D perhaps matches TRBD1 (6 bases). Germline V gene sequence: CDR1 SQVTM, CDR2 ANQGSEA. Trimming shortened V by 7 bases and J by 1 base, and 13 bases separated the two germline ends. The CDR3 sequence is 13 residues long. This chain's CDR3 is CSAEWGPNTEAFF. CDR3 nucleotides: TGCAGCGCCGAATGGGGGCCGAACACTGAAGCTTTCTTT.

The V and J genes are TRBV3-1 (or the pseudogene TRBV3-2) and TRBJ2-7; 12 bases map to TRBD2. Germline CDR1 reads LGHDT; CDR2 reads YNNKEL (reference sequence). V was pared by 3 bases and J by 0 bases, with 0 bases of the junction left unmatched. This CDR3 spans 15 amino acids. The CDR3 region is CASSQTSGSSYEQYF. Written as DNA, the CDR3 is TGTGCCAGCAGCCAGACTAGCGGGAGCTCCTACGAGCAGTACTTC.

The V call is TRBV2, the J call TRBJ2-5, with D tentatively TRBD1 (5 bases). The ends were cut back, 4 bases at V and 5 bases at J, with 11 bases in the middle. Germline V lookup: CDR1 SNHLY, CDR2 FYNNEI. The length of the CDR3 is 13 residues. Here the CDR3 reads CASSVDSRETQYF. CDR3 coding DNA: TGTGCCAGCAGTGTCGACAGTCGTGAGACCCAGTACTTC.

The chain combines TRBV9 with TRBJ1-1; D might be TRBD1 (6 bases). V gave up 3 bases and J gave up 5 bases, with 17 bases separating them. The CDR3 has 15 residues. Germline V CDR1 and CDR2: SGDLS, YYNGEE. The CDR3 bases are TGTGCCAGCAGCGCCGCCGCAGGGGTGGGGACTGAAGCTTTCTTT. Residues: CASSAAAGVGTEAFF. Full variable domain (remainder filled in from reference TRBV9 and TRBJ1-1): DSGVTQTPKHLITATGQRVTLRCSPRSGDLSVYWYQQSLDQGLQFLIQYYNGEERAKGNILERFSAQQFPDLHSELNLSSLELGDSALYFCASSAAAGVGTEAFFGQGTRLTVV.

V and J are TRBV27 and TRBJ1-3, with D possibly being TRBD1 (5 bases). The CDR3 has 15 residues. Trimming pared 2 bases from V and 2 bases from J, leaving 10 bases between. Germline CDR1 and CDR2: MNHEY and SMNVEV (reference sequence). CDR3 sequence reads: CASSLDQGTGNTIYF. As DNA, the CDR3 is TGTGCCAGCAGTTTAGACCAGGGTACTGGAAACACCATATATTTT.

The gene calls are TRBV5-4 and TRBJ1-5; D not certain. Germline lookup yields CDR1 SGHNT and CDR2 YYREEE (reference sequence). V lost 0 bases, J lost 5 bases, and 6 bases lay in between. CDR3 size: 13 residues. CDR3 nucleotides: TGTGCCAGCAGCTTGGACTTACATCAGCCCCAGCATTTT. Amino acid sequence: CASSLDLHQPQHF.

The chain combines TRBV5-4 with TRBJ2-7; TRBD2 might be the D (6 bases). Trimming removed 1 base from V and 2 bases from J, with 13 bases in between. Per the germline V gene, CDR1 is SGHNT and CDR2 is YYREEE (reference sequence). This CDR3 has 15 residues. CDR3 nucleotide sequence: TGTGCCAGCAGCTTGTCCGGGACTTTTACCTACGAGCAGTACTTC. Translating it yields CASSLSGTFTYEQYF.

The sample holds a few counts of this clone. The V gene is TRBV2, the J gene TRBJ2-2, with D unresolved. This CDR3 has 14 amino acids. Trimming pared 2 bases from V and 2 bases from J, leaving 6 bases between. CDR1 and CDR2 from the germline V gene are SNHLY and FYNNEI. The CDR3 sequence is CASSESGNTGELFF. The CDR3 coding sequence is TGTGCCAGCAGTGAATCAGGAAACACCGGGGAGCTGTTTTTT.

This clone was observed once. The CDR3 sequence: CASSEKSGVLDTQYF. CDR3 coding DNA: TGTGCCAGCAGTGAAAAGTCCGGGGTTTTAGATACGCAGTATTTT. The chain couples TRBV2 to TRBJ2-3, with D possibly TRBD2 on 5 matching bases. This CDR3 contains 15 residues. Trimming stripped 2 bases from V and 5 bases from J, with 14 bases between. CDR1 and CDR2 (germline): SNHLY, FYNNEI. The whole variable domain, filled in from reference TRBV2 and TRBJ2-3, reads EPEVTQTPSHQVTQMGQEVILRCVPISNHLYFYWYRQILGQKVEFLVSFYNNEISEKSEIFDDQFSVERPDGSNFTLKIRSTKLEDSAMYFCASSEKSGVLDTQYFGPGTRLTVL.

V usage is TRBV28 and J usage is TRBJ2-7, with D possibly being TRBD1 (5 bases). There are 14 residues in the CDR3. Germline V lookup: CDR1 MDHEN, CDR2 SYDVKM. Trimming removed 7 bases from V and 4 bases from J, with 17 bases in between. The CDR3, as DNA: TGTGCCAGCACCGAAGACAGCGCCCTTTACGAGCAGTACTTC. It translates to CASTEDSALYEQYF. The variable domain in full, with the rest retrieved from reference TRBV28 and TRBJ2-7, is DVKVTQSSRYLVKRTGEKVFLECVQDMDHENMFWYRQDPGLGLRLIYFSYDVKMKEKGDIPEGYSVSREKKERFSLILESASTNQTSMYLCASTEDSALYEQYFGPGTRLTVT.

This sequence joins TRBV18 and TRBJ2-2; maybe TRBD1 (6 bases). CDR1 is KGHSH and CDR2 is LQKENI in the germline V gene. With 2 bases removed from V and 4 bases from J, the gap between germline ends came to 11 bases. The CDR3 contains 15 residues. This chain's CDR3 is CASSPKTGSTGELFF. CDR3 bases: TGTGCCAGCTCACCAAAAACAGGGAGCACCGGGGAGCTGTTTTTT. The full variable domain, its missing parts supplied by reference TRBV18 and TRBJ2-2, is NAGVMQNPRHLVRRRGQEARLRCSPMKGHSHVYWYRQLPEEGLKFMVYLQKENIIDESGMPKERFSAEFPKEGPSILRIQQVVRGDSAAYFCASSPKTGSTGELFFGEGSRLTVL.

This chain uses TRBV5-1 with TRBJ2-1; D may be TRBD2 (7 bases). The ends were cut back, 7 bases at V and 8 bases at J, with 16 bases in the middle. The CDR3 length is 13 residues. The germline CDR1 and CDR2 sequences are SGHRS and YFSETQ. CDR3 sequence (DNA): TGCGCCAGCGGGCTAGGGGGGGCCGATGAGCAGTTCTTC. It yields the protein CASGLGGADEQFF.

This chain joins TRBV18 and TRBJ2-5, with no clear D. This CDR3 spans 14 amino acids. CDR1 is KGHSH and CDR2 is LQKENI in the germline V gene. V was pared by 2 bases and J by 0 bases, with 7 bases between. The CDR3, as DNA: TGTGCCAGCTCACCAAATCTGTACCAAGAGACCCAGTACTTC. Its protein is CASSPNLYQETQYF.

The chain recombines TRBV27 with TRBJ2-5; D is perhaps TRBD1 (5 bases). V gave up 3 bases and J gave up 1 base, with 12 bases separating them. This CDR3 region has 15 residues. Germline V gene sequence: CDR1 MNHEY, CDR2 SMNVEV (reference sequence). The CDR3: CASSLWGVGQETQYF. The CDR3 region has the DNA TGTGCCAGCAGTTTGTGGGGCGTTGGCCAAGAGACCCAGTACTTC.

J is TRBJ2-1 and V is TRBV5-1, with D tentatively TRBD2 (5 bases). The germline gives CDR1 SGHRS, CDR2 YFSETQ. This CDR3 comprises 16 residues. V gave up 4 bases and J gave up 0 bases, with 14 bases separating them. CDR3 residues: CASSSTPGNSYNEQFF. Here the CDR3 DNA reads TGCGCCAGCAGCAGTACCCCGGGAAACTCCTACAATGAGCAGTTCTTC.

The chain has TRBV7-9 and TRBJ1-1; D possibly corresponds to TRBD1 (5 bases). The germline V and J ends were trimmed by 2 bases and 0 bases, with 13 bases remaining between them. In germline, CDR1 is SEHNR, CDR2 FQNEAQ (reference sequence). CDR3 length: 16 residues. The CDR3 loop is CASSLPGRGMNTEAFF. The DNA of the CDR3 is TGTGCCAGCAGCTTACCAGGTCGGGGGATGAACACTGAAGCTTTCTTT.

The chain joins TRBV3-1 (or the pseudogene TRBV3-2) to TRBJ2-5; 8 nucleotides align to TRBD2. J lost 3 bases, V lost 3 bases, and 0 bases had no gene match. This CDR3 has 13 amino acids. In germline, CDR1 is LGHDT, CDR2 YNNKEL (reference sequence). CDR3 nucleotides: TGTGCCAGCAGCCAGGGACTAGAAGAGACCCAGTACTTC. Protein sequence: CASSQGLEETQYF.

This clone was found once. This sequence joins TRBV2 and TRBJ2-1, with 9 bases aligning to TRBD2. This CDR3 is 17 amino acids long. Unmatched junction bases numbered 11, after V lost 4 bases and J lost 4 bases. Germline loops: CDR1 SNHLY, CDR2 FYNNEI. The CDR3 here is CASSVLAGRASYNEQFF. Here the CDR3 DNA reads TGTGCCAGCAGTGTTCTAGCGGGACGGGCATCTTACAATGAGCAGTTCTTC. The full variable domain, completed using reference TRBV2 and TRBJ2-1, is EPEVTQTPSHQVTQMGQEVILRCVPISNHLYFYWYRQILGQKVEFLVSFYNNEISEKSEIFDDQFSVERPDGSNFTLKIRSTKLEDSAMYFCASSVLAGRASYNEQFFGPGTRLTVL.

The chain combines TRBV12-3 or TRBV12-4 with TRBJ2-1; D remains unclear. The CDR3 has 13 amino acids. With 6 bases removed from V and 6 bases from J, the gap between germline ends came to 12 bases. CDR3 DNA: TGTGCCAGCAGCCGAGCTCCGAGCAATGAGCAGTTCTTC. Its protein is CASSRAPSNEQFF.

This chain joins TRBV30 and TRBJ2-7; D call uncertain. The germline gives CDR1 GTSNPN, CDR2 SVGIG (reference sequence). V dropped 0 bases and J dropped 5 bases, with 11 bases sitting between them. CDR3 length equals 13 residues. The CDR3 nucleotides are TGTGCCTGGAGTGTACAGATATGGGACGAGCAGTACTTC. Its protein is CAWSVQIWDEQYF.

The chain recombines TRBV19 with TRBJ2-7; 8 bases align to TRBD1. Germline CDR1 reads LNHDA; CDR2 reads SQIVND (reference sequence). V gave up 3 bases and J gave up 3 bases; unmatched junction bases: 7. CDR3 size: 15 residues. CDR3 DNA: TGTGCCAGTAGTATCGGACAGGGCTTTCGCTACGAGCAGTACTTC. It specifies CASSIGQGFRYEQYF. Full variable domain (rest looked up from reference TRBV19 and TRBJ2-7): DGGITQSPKYLFRKEGQNVTLSCEQNLNHDAMYWYRQDPGQGLRLIYYSQIVNDFQKGDIAEGYSVSREKKESFPLTVTSAQKNPTAFYLCASSIGQGFRYEQYFGPGTRLTVT.